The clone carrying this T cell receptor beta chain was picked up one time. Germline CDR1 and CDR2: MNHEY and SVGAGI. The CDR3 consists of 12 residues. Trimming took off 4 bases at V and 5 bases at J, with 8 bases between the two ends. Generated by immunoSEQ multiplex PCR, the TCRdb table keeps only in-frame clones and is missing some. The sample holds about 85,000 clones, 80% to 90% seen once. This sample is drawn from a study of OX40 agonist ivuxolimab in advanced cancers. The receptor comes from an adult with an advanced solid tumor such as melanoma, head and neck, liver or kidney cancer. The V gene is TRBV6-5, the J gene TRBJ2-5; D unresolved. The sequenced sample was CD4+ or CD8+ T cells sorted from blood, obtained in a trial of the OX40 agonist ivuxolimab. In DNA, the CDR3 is TGTGCCAGCAGTTCCTCTAGGGAGACCCAGTACTTC. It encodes CASSSSRETQYF.